This T cell receptor beta chain was identified during a study of PD-1 blockade in classical Hodgkin lymphoma. Relapse was seen in all patients after autologous stem cell transplantation, and brentuximab vedotin exposure was variable. This table comes from immunoSEQ multiplex PCR, and its TCRdb copy is limited to in-frame clones, with some not included. The sample shows roughly 32,000 clones, roughly 82% of them seen only once. The germline V gene encodes CDR1 SGHTA and CDR2 FQGNSA. Deletions cut 0 bases from V and 9 bases from J, with 15 bases between. CDR3 size: 16 residues. This receptor was identified in a human donor with classical Hodgkin lymphoma. The chain recombines TRBV7-2 with TRBJ1-6; maybe TRBD1 (5 bases). The sequences come from peripheral blood mononuclear cells (PBMCs), collected at baseline. The CDR3: CASSLANTGSSSPLHF. Here the CDR3 DNA reads TGTGCCAGCAGCTTAGCCAATACAGGTTCCAGTTCACCCCTCCACTTT.